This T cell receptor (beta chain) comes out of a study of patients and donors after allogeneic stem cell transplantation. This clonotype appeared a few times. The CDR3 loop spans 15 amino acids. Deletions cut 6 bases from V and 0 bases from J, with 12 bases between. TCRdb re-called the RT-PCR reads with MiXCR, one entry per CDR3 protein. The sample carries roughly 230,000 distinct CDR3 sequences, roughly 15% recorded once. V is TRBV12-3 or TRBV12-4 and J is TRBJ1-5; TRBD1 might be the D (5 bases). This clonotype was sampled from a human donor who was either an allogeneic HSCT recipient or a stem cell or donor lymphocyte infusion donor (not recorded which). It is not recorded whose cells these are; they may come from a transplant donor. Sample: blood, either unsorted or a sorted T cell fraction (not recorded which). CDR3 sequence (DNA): TGTGCCAGCAGGGGTGGCAGGGTTAGCAATCAGCCCCAGCATTTT. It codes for CASRGGRVSNQPQHF.